This T cell receptor (beta chain) was identified during a study of T-cell memory formation after mild COVID-19. TCRdb used MiXCR to reprocess the 5' RACE reads, holding one entry per CDR3 protein. The table has about 350,000 distinct CDR3 sequences, 25% to 30% seen once. Study findings and constraints: Chiefly within CM and EM were the contracting CD4+ clones; CD8+ ones were within EMRA. There was no confirmation that second-wave clones peaking on day 37 were SARS-CoV-2 specific.

This clonotype has just a few counts. Antigen specificity is unknown. Sequencing was performed on PBMCs or a T cell subset sorted from them (not recorded which). The TCR originated in an adult woman who had mild COVID-19 (a few samples of this study predate the infection). Cell type and time point are not known.

The CDR3 sequence: CAISEEGSASPLHF. For the CDR3, the DNA is TGTGCCATCAGTGAAGAGGGTTCGGCTTCACCCCTCCACTTT. This chain joins TRBV10-3 and TRBJ1-6; D unresolved. The CDR3 totals 14 residues. Germline CDR1 ENHRY, CDR2 SYGVKD. Trimming shortened V by 3 bases and J by 9 bases, and 12 bases separated the two germline ends.